This entry concerns a single TCR beta chain. The antigen it recognizes is unknown. No base qualities exist here, and no much larger clone lies one base off it. The junction shows trimming of 2 bases on V and 9 bases on J, plus 13 bases between the germline ends. The CDR3 goes from the cysteine to the phenylalanine over 13 residues. CDR3 DNA only is kept here, 39 bases in frame from base 1. From the germline V gene, CDR1 is MNHNS and CDR2 is SASEGT. TCRbeta CDR3 regions were amplified from genomic DNA using the immunoSEQ Assay, a bias-controlled multiplex PCR. Processing in the source paper ran as follows. The number of nucleated cells in each sample was estimated by amplification of reference gene primers within the assay. Sequence reads were collapsed and filtered to measure the absolute abundance of every unique TCRbeta CDR3 rearrangement. For each sample, productive Simpson clonality was calculated as the square root of Simpson's diversity index over productive rearrangements. Entries here come from immuneACCESS through TCRdb and include only in-frame sequences with V and J called. Some clones fail to appear in such tables; in the studies checked, an unresolved V gene covers under half of the shortfall, and the cause of the remainder is unknown. V and J calls and clone size are copied from that table; D and trimming were computed from the DNA. This sample gives over 50,000 clones in total; around 87% of them show up just once. About 14% of the sample is taken by the ten largest.

The source of the sample is a study of blood T cell repertoires in COVID-19 (dated by TCRdb to the early 2020s). Context from the whole study: Samples from collaborators originated in the United States, Italy and Spain and spanned both the acute and convalescent phases of COVID-19. The samples were drawn from the first 160 participants of the ongoing ImmuneRACE study and from some 1,300 subjects provided by 6 global collaborators. Where HLA class I and class II types were available, the types were taken from metadata supplied by the sample provider, not from assay-based typing. The material from the prospective study consisted of cDNA or gDNA derived from T cells, B-cell-depleted T cells, or PBMCs. Sample metadata almost always included a de-identified subject ID, COVID-19 status, age in years and sex. A freely available public database, intended as a resource for researchers studying the immune response to SARS-CoV-2, is where the repertoires were released. The dataset comprised deeply sampled blood TCRbeta repertoires from subjects exposed to, actively infected with, or recovered from COVID-19.

The collaborating institutions used their own protocols to collect whole blood in K2EDTA tubes. Collaborator samples were shipped for TCRbeta analysis as frozen whole blood, isolated PBMCs, or DNA extracted from either sample type. Findings and caveats that apply to the study as a whole: The quantity of clinical and demographic metadata differed by source and by participant and was supplied without curation.

The sample comprised peripheral blood. The sequence joins TRBV6-1 to TRBJ1-2, with TRBD1 as a weak D call on 6 bases. The receptor was isolated from a human donor in a cohort sampled during active COVID-19. Read as DNA, the sequence is TGTGCCAGCAGTGAATATGGGCAGGGGAGCTACACCTTC. Translated, it gives CASSEYGQGSYTF.